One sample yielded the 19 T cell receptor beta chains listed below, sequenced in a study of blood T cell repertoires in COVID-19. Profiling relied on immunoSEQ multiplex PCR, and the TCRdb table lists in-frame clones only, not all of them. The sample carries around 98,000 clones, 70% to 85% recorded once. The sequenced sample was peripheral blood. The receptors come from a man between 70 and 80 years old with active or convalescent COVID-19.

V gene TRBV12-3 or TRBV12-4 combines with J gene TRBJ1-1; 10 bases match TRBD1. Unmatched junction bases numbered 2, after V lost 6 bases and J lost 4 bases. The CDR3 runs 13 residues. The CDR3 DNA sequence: TGTGCCAGCAGGAGGACAGGGGGCACTGAAGCTTTCTTT. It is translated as CASRRTGGTEAFF.

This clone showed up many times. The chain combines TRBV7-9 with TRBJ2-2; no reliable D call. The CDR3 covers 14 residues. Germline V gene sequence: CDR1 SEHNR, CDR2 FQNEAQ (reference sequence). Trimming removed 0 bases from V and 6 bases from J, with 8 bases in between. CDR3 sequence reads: CASSLAGWAGELFF. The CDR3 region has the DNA TGTGCCAGCAGCTTAGCGGGCTGGGCCGGGGAGCTGTTTTTT.

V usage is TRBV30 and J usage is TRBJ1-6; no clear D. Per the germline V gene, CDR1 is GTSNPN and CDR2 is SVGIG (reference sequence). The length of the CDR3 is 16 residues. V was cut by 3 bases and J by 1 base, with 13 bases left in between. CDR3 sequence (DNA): TGTGCCTGGAGGCTTCCGGTGCGATCCTATAATTCACCCCTCCACTTT. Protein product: CAWRLPVRSYNSPLHF.

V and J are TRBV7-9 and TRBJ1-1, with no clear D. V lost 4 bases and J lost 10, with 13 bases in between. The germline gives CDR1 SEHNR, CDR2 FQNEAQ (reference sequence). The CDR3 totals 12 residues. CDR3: CASSSRATGAFF. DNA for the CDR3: TGTGCCAGCAGCTCGCGCGCCACGGGAGCTTTCTTT. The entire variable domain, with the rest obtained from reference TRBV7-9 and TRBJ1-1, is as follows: DTGVSQNPRHKITKRGQNVTFRCDPISEHNRLYWYRQTLGQGPEFLTYFQNEAQLEKSRLLSDRFSAERPKGSFSTLEIQRTEQGDSAMYLCASSSRATGAFFGQGTRLTVV.

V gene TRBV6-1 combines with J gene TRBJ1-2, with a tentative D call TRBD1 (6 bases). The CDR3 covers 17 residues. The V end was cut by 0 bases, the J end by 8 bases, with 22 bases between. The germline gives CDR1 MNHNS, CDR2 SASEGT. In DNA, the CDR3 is TGTGCCAGCAGTGAAGCAGGGGGTTGGAGGACAATCTTCGGCTACACCTTC. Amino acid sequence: CASSEAGGWRTIFGYTF.

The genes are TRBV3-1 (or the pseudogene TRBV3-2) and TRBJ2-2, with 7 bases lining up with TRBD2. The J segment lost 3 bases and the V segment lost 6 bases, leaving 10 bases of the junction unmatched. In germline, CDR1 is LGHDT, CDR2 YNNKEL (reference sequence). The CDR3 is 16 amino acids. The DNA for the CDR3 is TGTGCCAGCAGTTCCACCTCTAGCGGAGACACCGGGGAGCTGTTTTTT. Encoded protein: CASSSTSSGDTGELFF.

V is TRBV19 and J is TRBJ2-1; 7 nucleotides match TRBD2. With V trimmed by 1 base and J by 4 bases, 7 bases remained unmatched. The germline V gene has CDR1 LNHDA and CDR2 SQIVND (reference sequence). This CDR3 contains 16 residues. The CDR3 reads CASSIVPRGVYNEQFF. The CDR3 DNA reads TGTGCCAGTAGTATAGTACCCCGGGGGGTATACAATGAGCAGTTCTTC.

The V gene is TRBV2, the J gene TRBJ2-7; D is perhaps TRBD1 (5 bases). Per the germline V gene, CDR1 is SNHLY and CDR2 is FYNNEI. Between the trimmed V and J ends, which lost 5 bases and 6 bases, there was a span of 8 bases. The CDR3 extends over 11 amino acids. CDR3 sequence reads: CASSTRVEQYF. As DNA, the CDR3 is TGTGCCAGCAGTACCAGGGTCGAGCAGTACTTC.

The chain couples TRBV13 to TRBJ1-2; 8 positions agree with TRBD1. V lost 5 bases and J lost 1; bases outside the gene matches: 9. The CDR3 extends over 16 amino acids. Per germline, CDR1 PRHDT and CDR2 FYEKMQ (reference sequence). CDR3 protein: CASSRRTGQFNYGYTF. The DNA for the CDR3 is TGTGCCAGCAGCAGACGGACAGGGCAATTTAACTATGGCTACACCTTC.

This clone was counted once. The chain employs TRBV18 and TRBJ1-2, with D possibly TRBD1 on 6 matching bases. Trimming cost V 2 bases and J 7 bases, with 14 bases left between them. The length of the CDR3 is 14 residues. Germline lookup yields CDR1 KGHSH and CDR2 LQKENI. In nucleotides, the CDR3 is TGTGCCAGCTCACCATACAGCGTAGGGGGTGGCTACACCTTC. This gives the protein CASSPYSVGGGYTF.

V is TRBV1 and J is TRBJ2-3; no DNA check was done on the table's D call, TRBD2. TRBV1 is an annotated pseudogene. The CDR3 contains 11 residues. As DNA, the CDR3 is TGCACCAGGAAGGAGACAGATACGCAGTATTTT. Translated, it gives CTRKETDTQYF.

The CDR3 DNA reads as TGCAGTGCTAGTTTTAGGGGTGCAAACTATAATTCACCCCTCCACTTT. Its translation: CSASFRGANYNSPLHF. The J gene is TRBJ1-6, the V gene TRBV20-1; possibly TRBD1 for D (5 bases). V was trimmed by 3 bases and J by 3 bases, leaving 15 bases between them. Germline lookup yields CDR1 DFQATT and CDR2 SNEGSKA (reference sequence). The CDR3 extends over 16 amino acids.

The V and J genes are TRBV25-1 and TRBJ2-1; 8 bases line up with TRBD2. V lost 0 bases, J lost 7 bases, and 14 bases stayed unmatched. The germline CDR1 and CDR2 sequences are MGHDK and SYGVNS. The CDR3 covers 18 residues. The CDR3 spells CASSEYALAGGIYNEQFF. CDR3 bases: TGTGCCAGCAGTGAATATGCTTTGGCGGGGGGTATTTATAATGAGCAGTTCTTC.

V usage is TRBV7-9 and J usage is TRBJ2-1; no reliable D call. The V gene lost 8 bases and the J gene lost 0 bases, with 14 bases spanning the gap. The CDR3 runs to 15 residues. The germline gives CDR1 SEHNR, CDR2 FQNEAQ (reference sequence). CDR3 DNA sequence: TGTGCCAGCGGTCTTGGGCCCAGCTCCTACAATGAGCAGTTCTTC. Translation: CASGLGPSSYNEQFF.

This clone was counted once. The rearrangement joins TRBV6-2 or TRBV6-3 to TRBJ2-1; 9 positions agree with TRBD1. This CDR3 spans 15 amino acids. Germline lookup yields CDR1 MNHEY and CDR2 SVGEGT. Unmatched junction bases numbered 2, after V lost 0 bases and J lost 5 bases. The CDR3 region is CASSYSGTGNNEQFF. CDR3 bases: TGTGCCAGCAGTTACTCCGGGACAGGGAACAATGAGCAGTTCTTC.

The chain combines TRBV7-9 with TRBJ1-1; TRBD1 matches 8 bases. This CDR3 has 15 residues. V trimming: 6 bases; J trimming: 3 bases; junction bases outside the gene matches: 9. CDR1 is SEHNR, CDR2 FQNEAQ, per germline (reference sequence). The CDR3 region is CASSRATGEYTEAFF. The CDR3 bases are TGTGCCAGCAGTAGAGCGACAGGGGAATACACTGAAGCTTTCTTT.

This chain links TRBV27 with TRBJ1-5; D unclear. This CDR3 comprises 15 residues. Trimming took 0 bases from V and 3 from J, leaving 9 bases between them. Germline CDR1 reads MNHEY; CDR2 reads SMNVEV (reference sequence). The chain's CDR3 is CASSLSRTINQPQHF. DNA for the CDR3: TGTGCCAGCAGTTTATCGCGCACTATCAATCAGCCCCAGCATTTT.

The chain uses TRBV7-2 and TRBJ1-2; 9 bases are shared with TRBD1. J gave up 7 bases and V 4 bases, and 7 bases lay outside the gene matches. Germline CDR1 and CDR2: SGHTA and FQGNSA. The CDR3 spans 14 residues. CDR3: CASSSQQGARGYTF. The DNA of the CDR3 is TGTGCCAGCAGCTCACAACAGGGGGCGCGTGGCTACACCTTC. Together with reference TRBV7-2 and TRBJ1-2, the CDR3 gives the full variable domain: GAGVSQSPSNKVTEKGKDVELRCDPISGHTALYWYRQSLGQGLEFLIYFQGNSAPDKSGLPSDRFSAERTGGSVSTLTIQRTQQEDSAVYLCASSSQQGARGYTFGSGTRLTVV.

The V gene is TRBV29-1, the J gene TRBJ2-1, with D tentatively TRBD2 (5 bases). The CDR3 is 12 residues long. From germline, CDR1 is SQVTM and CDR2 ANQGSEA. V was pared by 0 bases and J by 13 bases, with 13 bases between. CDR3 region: CSVEDRGEIQFF. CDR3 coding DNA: TGCAGCGTTGAAGATCGGGGAGAGATCCAGTTCTTC.